The 21 T cell receptor beta chains given below trace back to one sample, sequenced in a study of blood T cells in healthy people across ages. A sample-barcoded 5' primer and a J-beta primer mix were used in a second PCR of roughly 7 to 12 cycles. TCRdb analysed the 5' RACE reads with MiXCR anew, one entry per CDR3 protein. The table lists approximately 800,000 distinct CDR3 sequences, roughly 64% of them singletons. The sequenced material came from blood. The receptor source for this set is a man aged 30 to 39 in good health.

In its sample, this clonotype was seen a few times. This CDR3 reads CATSRDGSGANVLTF. The CDR3 DNA reads TGTGCCACCAGCAGAGATGGGTCCGGGGCCAACGTCCTGACTTTC. This chain uses TRBV15 with TRBJ2-6, with unresolved D. CDR3 size: 15 residues. Germline V gives CDR1 LNHNV, CDR2 YYDKDF (reference sequence). V shed 0 bases and J shed 4 bases, with 7 bases lying between them.

V is TRBV6-1 and J is TRBJ2-4, with 7 bases lining up with TRBD2. The tail of the sequence fits TRBJ2-5 better, so the J call may be wrong. CDR3 length: 16 amino acids. Germline-derived CDR1 and CDR2 are MNHNS and SASEGT. CDR3: CASSTSPASGQETQYF. The CDR3 DNA follows: TGTGCCAGCAGTACCAGCCCCGCTAGCGGCCAAGAGACCCAGTACTTC.

The V call is TRBV21-1, the J call TRBJ1-1. TRBV21-1 is an annotated pseudogene. The length of the CDR3 is 12 residues. In DNA, the CDR3 is TGTGCCAGCAGCAAATACTGGACTGAAGCTTTCTTT. Protein sequence: CASSKYWTEAFF.

This chain uses TRBV4-2 with TRBJ2-7, with 9 bases identical to TRBD1. CDR1 and CDR2 (germline): LGHNA, YNFKEQ. This CDR3 spans 15 amino acids. The V and J ends lost 2 bases and 4 bases, in that order; junction bases with no gene match: 6. The CDR3 here is CASSQPPGQGYEQYF. In DNA, the CDR3 is TGTGCCAGCAGCCAACCTCCGGGACAGGGATACGAGCAGTACTTC.

Only a few counts were recorded for this clonotype. The CDR3 loop reads CAIGQGREEQFF. Written as DNA, the CDR3 is TGTGCCATCGGGCAGGGGCGGGAGGAGCAGTTCTTC. The V gene is TRBV10-3, the J gene TRBJ2-1; D might be TRBD2 (7 bases). The CDR3 extends over 12 amino acids. The germline CDR1 and CDR2 sequences are ENHRY and SYGVKD. V lost 8 bases to trimming and J lost 10 bases, with 15 bases between them.

V usage is TRBV5-1 and J usage is TRBJ1-4; D ambiguous. Between the trimmed V and J ends, which lost 5 bases and 0 bases, there was a span of 11 bases. Per the germline V gene, CDR1 is SGHRS and CDR2 is YFSETQ. The CDR3 runs to 15 residues. The CDR3 bases are TGCGCCAGCAGACAGAGAACTGCAACTAATGAAAAACTGTTTTTT. It codes for CASRQRTATNEKLFF.

The rearrangement uses TRBV12-3 or TRBV12-4 and TRBJ2-7; tentatively, D is TRBD1 or TRBD2 (5 bases each). Trimming left V 4 bases short and J 5 bases short, with 24 bases between. The CDR3 runs to 17 residues. Here the CDR3 DNA reads TGTGCCAGCAGTTCCCTCCCGGGGCCAAGAGGGTATGACGAGCAGTACTTC. It codes for CASSSLPGPRGYDEQYF.

The chain combines TRBV9 with TRBJ2-2, with TRBD1 matching over 9 bases. Germline V lookup: CDR1 SGDLS, CDR2 YYNGEE. There are 16 residues in the CDR3. V shed 4 bases, J shed 6 bases, and the junction held 10 bases outside the gene matches. CDR3 nucleotides: TGTGCCAGCAGCATGTCCCGGGACAGGGTCCCCGGGGAGCTGTTTTTT. Encoded protein: CASSMSRDRVPGELFF.

The rearrangement uses TRBV6-5 and TRBJ2-7; 7 bases line up with TRBD2. Germline values: CDR1 MNHEY, CDR2 SVGAGI. Trimming removed 2 bases from V and 2 bases from J; junction bases left unmatched: 6. CDR3 length: 15 residues. CDR3 region: CASSYGLGRAYEQYF. The CDR3 DNA reads as TGTGCCAGCAGTTACGGACTAGGACGTGCCTACGAGCAGTACTTC.

J is TRBJ2-3 and V is TRBV5-1, with D uncertain. This CDR3 contains 13 residues. The V and J ends lost 0 bases and 6 bases respectively, with 8 bases between them. The V gene's germline CDR1 is SGHRS and CDR2 YFSETQ. The CDR3 reads CASSLDVADTQYF. The CDR3 coding sequence is TGCGCCAGCAGCTTGGACGTGGCGGATACGCAGTATTTT. Using reference TRBV5-1 and TRBJ2-3 for the parts outside the CDR3, the full variable domain is KAGVTQTPRYLIKTRGQQVTLSCSPISGHRSVSWYQQTPGQGLQFLFEYFSETQRNKGNFPGRFSGRQFSNSRSEMNVSTLELGDSALYLCASSLDVADTQYFGPGTRLTVL.

The V call is TRBV5-8, the J call TRBJ2-4; 7 bases fit TRBD1. The J call could be wrong; TRBJ2-7 is a better fit for the DNA end. The CDR3 loop spans 14 amino acids. Germline CDR1 SGHTS, CDR2 YDEGEE. DNA for the CDR3: TGTGCCAGCAGCATGGGACAGACCCTGTCCGAGCAGTACTTC. As protein: CASSMGQTLSEQYF.

This clonotype was picked up a small number of times. The V gene is TRBV20-1, the J gene TRBJ2-3; TRBD2 matches at 7 bases. This CDR3 is 17 amino acids long. The ends lost 3 bases at V and 3 bases at J; junction bases unmatched: 15. CDR1 and CDR2 (germline): DFQATT, SNEGSKA (reference sequence). CDR3 region: CSASARWGEGNTDTQYF. The CDR3, as DNA: TGCAGTGCTAGCGCGCGGTGGGGGGAGGGAAATACAGATACGCAGTATTTT.

This chain links TRBV7-9 with TRBJ2-7; D not resolved. Germline V lookup: CDR1 SEHNR, CDR2 FQNEAQ (reference sequence). CDR3 size: 15 residues. V was clipped by 6 bases and J by 3 bases, with 18 bases between them. The CDR3 loop reads CASSPREGLGYEQYF. The DNA of the CDR3 is TGTGCCAGCAGTCCTAGGGAAGGGTTGGGCTACGAGCAGTACTTC.

This sequence joins TRBV18 and TRBJ2-5; tentatively, D is TRBD2 (6 bases). V gave up 4 bases and J gave up 5 bases, with 17 bases separating them. This CDR3 comprises 15 residues. From germline, CDR1 is KGHSH and CDR2 LQKENI. CDR3 DNA: TGTGCCAGCTCACAACCGAACGGGGGTCGGGAGACCCAGTACTTC. Translating gives CASSQPNGGRETQYF.

This clonotype was detected only a few times. The V call is TRBV6-1, the J call TRBJ1-5; no definite D call. Trimming removed 3 bases from V and 3 bases from J, with 3 bases in between. Per germline, CDR1 MNHNS and CDR2 SASEGT. The CDR3 sequence is 12 residues long. The CDR3 DNA is TGTGCCAGCAGTGAGACCAATCAGCCCCAGCATTTT. Encoded protein: CASSETNQPQHF.

V is TRBV29-1 and J is TRBJ2-3; no reliable D call. V lost 5 bases, J lost 2 bases, and 8 bases lay in between. Germline CDR1 reads SQVTM; CDR2 reads ANQGSEA. The CDR3 is made up of 12 amino acids. CDR3 region: CSVPTDTDTQYF. For the CDR3, the DNA is TGCAGCGTTCCGACTGACACAGATACGCAGTATTTT.

This clonotype has more than one count but fewer than ten. The chain carries TRBV10-3 and TRBJ2-5; D remains unclear. This CDR3 is 13 amino acids long. Germline lookup yields CDR1 ENHRY and CDR2 SYGVKD. V was shortened by 10 bases and J by 0 bases, with 12 bases between the two germline ends. CDR3 loop: CATLGGNQETQYF. The CDR3, as DNA: TGTGCCACCCTCGGCGGCAACCAAGAGACCCAGTACTTC.

The genes are TRBV15 and TRBJ2-3; a possible D gene is TRBD2 (6 bases). Germline V gene sequence: CDR1 LNHNV, CDR2 YYDKDF (reference sequence). V lost 6 bases, J lost 5 bases, and 18 bases lay in between. This CDR3 comprises 15 residues. DNA for the CDR3: TGTGCCACCAGGCTTCCACGGGGGACGCGAGATACGCAGTATTTT. Residues: CATRLPRGTRDTQYF.

In its sample, this clonotype was seen a few times. This chain joins TRBV10-3 and TRBJ2-5; 8 bases match TRBD2. CDR3 size: 13 residues. Per germline, CDR1 ENHRY and CDR2 SYGVKD. V dropped 8 bases and J dropped 4; count of bases not matched to a gene: 6. The CDR3 loop reads CAIAGGSGETQYF. In DNA form, the CDR3 reads TGTGCCATCGCGGGGGGTTCCGGAGAGACCCAGTACTTC.

The rearrangement joins TRBV29-1 to TRBJ2-7; perhaps TRBD2 as D (6 bases). V gave up 8 bases and J gave up 3 bases, with 11 bases separating them. CDR3 length: 11 amino acids. Germline CDR1 and CDR2: SQVTM and ANQGSEA. The CDR3 DNA reads as TGCAGCTTCACGGACTACTACGAGCAGTACTTC. Translation gives CSFTDYYEQYF.

This clonotype was observed a few times. The chain combines TRBV20-1 with TRBJ1-2; D may be TRBD1 (5 bases). V lost 3 bases and J 6 bases, leaving 11 bases between the germline ends. The germline V gene encodes CDR1 DFQATT and CDR2 SNEGSKA (reference sequence). The CDR3 contains 12 residues. CDR3: CSASSGQDGYTF. The CDR3 bases are TGCAGTGCTAGCTCGGGGCAGGATGGCTACACCTTC.